This entry concerns a single T cell receptor beta chain. The data are from a study of shared clonotypes between healthy human individuals. The CDR3 is 13 amino acids. Trimming removed 8 bases from V and 2 bases from J, with 12 bases in between. Germline CDR1 and CDR2: SGHAT and FQNNGV. The authors split each subset's genomic DNA evenly across several immunoSEQ plates. The table came from immunoSEQ multiplex PCR; TCRdb's copy has only in-frame clones and leaves some out. The profile covers 2 million to 3 million clones, with approximately 90% appearing a single time and over 0.12% taken by the ten largest.

Sequencing input: naive CD4+ T cells sorted from blood. As for subset: CD45RA+ positively selected. The receptor's source is a man between 18 and 29 years old in good health. The chain links TRBV11-2 to TRBJ2-5; TRBD1 is a possible D gene (6 bases). CDR3 loop: CASSTRGQETQYF. The CDR3 DNA is TGTGCCAGCTCCACGAGGGGGCAAGAGACCCAGTACTTC.